This T cell receptor (beta chain) was recorded in a study of T cell changes during pregnancy in multiple sclerosis. V was pared by 4 bases and J by 7 bases, with 10 bases of the junction left unmatched. This CDR3 spans 15 amino acids. Germline assignment: CDR1 LNHDA and CDR2 SQIVND (reference sequence). This table comes from immunoSEQ multiplex PCR, and its TCRdb copy is limited to in-frame clones, with some not included. Seen here are around 71,000 clones, approximately 94% observed once, and the top ten hold over 1%. This sequence originates from a female donor with multiple sclerosis, enrolled in a pregnancy study. This chain links TRBV19 with TRBJ1-1; 9 bases align to TRBD1. The input for sequencing was peripheral blood, taken in the third trimester of pregnancy. CDR3 DNA: TGTGCCAGTAGTAAACAGGGGGCGAATTATGGTGAAGCTTTCTTT. Amino acid sequence: CASSKQGANYGEAFF.